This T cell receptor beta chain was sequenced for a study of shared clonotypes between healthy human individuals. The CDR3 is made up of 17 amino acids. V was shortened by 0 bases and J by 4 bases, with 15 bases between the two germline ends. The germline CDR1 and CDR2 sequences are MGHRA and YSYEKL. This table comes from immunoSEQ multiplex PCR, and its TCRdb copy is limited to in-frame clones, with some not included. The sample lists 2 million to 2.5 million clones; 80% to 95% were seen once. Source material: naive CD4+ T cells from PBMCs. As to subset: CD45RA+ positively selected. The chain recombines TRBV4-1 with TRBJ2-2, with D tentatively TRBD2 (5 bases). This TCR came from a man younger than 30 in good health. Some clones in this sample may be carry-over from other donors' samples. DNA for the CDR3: TGCGCCAGCAGCCAAGATATGCTCTCACGGGGCACCGGGGAGCTGTTTTTT. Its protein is CASSQDMLSRGTGELFF.